The 28 T cell receptor beta chains below all came from one sample that was sequenced in a study of blood T cell repertoires in COVID-19. Assay: immunoSEQ multiplex PCR; the TCRdb copy retains only in-frame clones and omits some. The sample lists some 29,000 clones; roughly three quarters were seen once. The sample was peripheral blood. The receptors here all came from a man in his 70s with acute or convalescent COVID-19.

The rearrangement joins TRBV6-7 to TRBJ1-6; 7 positions match TRBD1. TRBV6-7 is treated as an ORF (open reading frame) with a function not yet certain. This CDR3 contains 14 residues. V lost 5 bases and J lost 13; bases outside the gene matches: 11. The chain's CDR3 is CASSILPGGEPLHF. DNA for the CDR3: TGTGCCAGCAGTATCCTACCAGGGGGTGAGCCCCTCCACTTT.

The rearrangement joins TRBV5-1 to TRBJ2-3, with 7 bases fitting TRBD2. The CDR3 runs 16 residues. Per the germline V gene, CDR1 is SGHRS and CDR2 is YFSETQ. Trimming removed 5 bases from V and 2 bases from J; junction bases left unmatched: 11. CDR3 residues: CASRTTPGGSTDTQYF. The CDR3 region has the DNA TGCGCCAGCAGAACCACACCGGGGGGATCCACAGATACGCAGTATTTT.

J is TRBJ1-1 and V is TRBV28, with D uncertain. The V and J ends lost 8 bases and 0 bases respectively, with 4 bases between them. In germline, CDR1 is MDHEN, CDR2 SYDVKM. The CDR3 sequence is 11 residues long. For the CDR3, the DNA is TGTGCCAGCGGCCTGAACACTGAAGCTTTCTTT. Amino acids: CASGLNTEAFF.

This chain uses TRBV19 with TRBJ1-2; D unresolved. Germline assignment: CDR1 LNHDA and CDR2 SQIVND (reference sequence). CDR3 length: 12 amino acids. Trimming left V 4 bases short and J 8 bases short, with 11 bases between. Here the CDR3 reads CASSRPVGGYTF. The CDR3 region has the DNA TGTGCCAGTAGTAGGCCGGTGGGCGGCTACACCTTC.

This chain uses TRBV3-1 (or the pseudogene TRBV3-2) with TRBJ1-2; D might be TRBD1 (6 bases). The CDR3 length is 13 residues. V was cut by 4 bases and J by 3 bases, with 9 bases left in between. Germline CDR1 reads LGHDT; CDR2 reads YNNKEL (reference sequence). DNA for the CDR3: TGTGCCAGCAGCCTACAGGGTTACTATGGCTACACCTTC. It specifies CASSLQGYYGYTF.

This chain joins TRBV6-2 or TRBV6-3 and TRBJ2-1; 9 nucleotides line up with TRBD2. CDR1 is MNHEY and CDR2 is SVGEGT in the germline V gene. The CDR3 contains 17 residues. V gave up 3 bases and J gave up 4 bases; unmatched junction bases: 10. CDR3 in DNA: TGTGCCAGCAGTTATGGTCCTATAGCGGGGGCGTACAATGAGCAGTTCTTC. Its translation is CASSYGPIAGAYNEQFF.

The chain links TRBV3-1 (or the pseudogene TRBV3-2) to TRBJ2-7; a weak D match, TRBD2 (6 bases). The V end lost 0 bases, the J end lost 5 bases, and 11 bases lay between the germline ends. This CDR3 contains 14 residues. Per the germline V gene, CDR1 is LGHDT and CDR2 is YNNKEL (reference sequence). CDR3 sequence (DNA): TGTGCCAGCAGCCAAGATCACGGGGGACACGAGCAGTACTTC. The encoded protein is CASSQDHGGHEQYF.

V usage is TRBV28 and J usage is TRBJ1-1, with D tentatively TRBD1 (6 bases). This CDR3 has 14 amino acids. Trimming took off 3 bases at V and 1 base at J, with 9 bases between the two ends. Looked up from germline, CDR1 is MDHEN and CDR2 is SYDVKM. The CDR3 coding sequence is TGTGCCAGCAGTTTGGGGGGGCAGAACACTGAAGCTTTCTTT. Its protein product is CASSLGGQNTEAFF.

The chain couples TRBV29-1 to TRBJ1-4, with a tentative D call TRBD1 (6 bases). Germline V lookup: CDR1 SQVTM, CDR2 ANQGSEA. The V gene lost 7 bases and the J gene lost 5 bases, with 14 bases spanning the gap. The CDR3 runs to 13 residues. The CDR3, as DNA: TGCAGCGCGAAGGACAGCGCCAATGAAAAACTGTTTTTT. Translating it yields CSAKDSANEKLFF.

The gene calls are TRBV6-2 or TRBV6-3 and TRBJ2-7; 14 positions match TRBD2. Trimming removed 5 bases from V and 2 bases from J; junction bases left unmatched: 17. Per the germline V gene, CDR1 is MNHEY and CDR2 is SVGEGT. The CDR3 length is 20 residues. Here the CDR3 DNA reads TGTGCCAGCAGTGCCGTTGCCCCGGGACGGGGACTAGCGGGGGCCTACGAGCAGTACTTC. This translates into CASSAVAPGRGLAGAYEQYF.

V is TRBV19 and J is TRBJ1-1, with D perhaps TRBD1 (5 bases). The CDR3 is 16 residues long. In germline, CDR1 is LNHDA, CDR2 SQIVND (reference sequence). V lost 9 bases to trimming and J lost 1 base, with 21 bases between them. CDR3 in DNA: TGTGCCAGCACACCCTTGAGGAGGAGGGGGAACACTGAAGCTTTCTTT. This codes for CASTPLRRRGNTEAFF.

The genes are TRBV7-2 and TRBJ2-3, with 7 bases that match TRBD2. This CDR3 is 16 amino acids long. Germline V gives CDR1 SGHTA, CDR2 FQGNSA. V trimming: 2 bases; J trimming: 2 bases; junction bases outside the gene matches: 7. CDR3 nucleotide sequence: TGTGCCAGCAGCTTAAGGCCTAGCGGAAACACAGATACGCAGTATTTT. Translated, it gives CASSLRPSGNTDTQYF.

The V and J genes are TRBV2 and TRBJ2-7, with D maybe TRBD1 (7 bases). There are 15 residues in the CDR3. The germline gives CDR1 SNHLY, CDR2 FYNNEI. Trimming pared 1 base from V and 5 bases from J, leaving 15 bases between. The CDR3: CASSEGFRGVHEQYF. CDR3 DNA sequence: TGTGCCAGCAGTGAAGGGTTCAGGGGGGTACACGAGCAGTACTTC.

The V call is TRBV18, the J call TRBJ2-1; unclear D gene. Germline V gene lookup returns CDR1 KGHSH and CDR2 LQKENI. This CDR3 is built from 13 residues. Trimming pared 4 bases from V and 3 bases from J, leaving 7 bases between. The CDR3 reads CASSHQYYNEQFF. As DNA, the CDR3 is TGTGCCAGCTCACACCAGTACTACAATGAGCAGTTCTTC.

The V call is TRBV28, the J call TRBJ2-4, with 13 bases that match TRBD2. The CDR3 is made up of 17 amino acids. J was trimmed by 0 bases and V by 5 bases; bases with no gene match: 4. CDR1 is MDHEN, CDR2 SYDVKM, per germline. For the CDR3, the DNA is TGTGCCAGCAGTCGGACTAGCGGGGGCCTAGCCAAAAACATTCAGTACTTC. Translated: CASSRTSGGLAKNIQYF.

This clone was seen more than once but under ten times. V is TRBV7-2 and J is TRBJ1-2, with 9 nucleotides matching TRBD1. CDR1 and CDR2 from the germline V gene are SGHTA and FQGNSA. V was clipped by 4 bases and J by 5 bases; unmatched bases: 5. This CDR3 contains 14 residues. The CDR3 loop reads CASSSHRGQYGYTF. CDR3 coding DNA: TGTGCCAGCAGCTCCCACAGGGGGCAGTATGGCTACACCTTC.

For the CDR3, the DNA is TGCAGCGTTGGGAAGGACACCACCGGGGAGCTGTTTTTT. It translates to CSVGKDTTGELFF. The chain uses TRBV29-1 and TRBJ2-2, with D maybe TRBD1 (5 bases). The ends were cut back, 4 bases at V and 4 bases at J, with 10 bases in the middle. Germline CDR1 and CDR2: SQVTM and ANQGSEA. The CDR3 totals 13 residues.

The chain links TRBV3-1 (or the pseudogene TRBV3-2) to TRBJ2-6, with 7 bases lining up with TRBD2. Germline lookup yields CDR1 LGHDT and CDR2 YNNKEL (reference sequence). This CDR3 has 15 residues. V trimming: 5 bases; J trimming: 8 bases; junction bases outside the gene matches: 9. The CDR3 nucleotides read TGTGCCAGCAGCGCCGTGCAGGGAGGGACCAACGTCCTGACTTTC. Translated, it gives CASSAVQGGTNVLTF.

This sequence joins TRBV6-5 and TRBJ2-3; tentatively, D is TRBD2 (6 bases). Trimming pared 2 bases from V and 7 bases from J, leaving 16 bases between. Germline V gives CDR1 MNHEY, CDR2 SVGAGI. This CDR3 has 15 amino acids. In nucleotides, the CDR3 is TGTGCCAGCAGTTACCGGCAGGGTGGACTAAATACGCAGTATTTT. Residues: CASSYRQGGLNTQYF.

This rearrangement joins TRBV6-1 to TRBJ2-7; 7 bases are a match to TRBD1. Looked up from germline, CDR1 is MNHNS and CDR2 is SASEGT. The V and J ends lost 4 bases and 5 bases, in that order; junction bases with no gene match: 14. The CDR3 length is 16 residues. The CDR3 DNA reads as TGTGCCAGCAGTGGGCCCGACAGGGTCCTTTTGAACGAGCAGTACTTC. Its protein product is CASSGPDRVLLNEQYF.

The chain links TRBV11-3 to TRBJ2-1; no definite D call. This CDR3 region has 14 residues. CDR1 and CDR2 from the germline V gene are SGHNT and YENEEA. The V gene lost 4 bases and the J gene lost 7 bases, with 14 bases spanning the gap. CDR3 nucleotides: TGTGCCAGCAGCTCGGGTCCTCCTGGGAATGAGCAGTTCTTC. Amino acids: CASSSGPPGNEQFF.

The chain employs TRBV28 and TRBJ1-3; D gene uncertain. Germline CDR1 MDHEN, CDR2 SYDVKM. Trimming left V 1 base short and J 12 bases short, with 7 bases between. This CDR3 is built from 11 residues. Here the CDR3 DNA reads TGTGCCAGCAGTTTATCCCAGATCATATATTTT. This translates into CASSLSQIIYF. The variable domain in full, with the rest retrieved from reference TRBV28 and TRBJ1-3, is DVKVTQSSRYLVKRTGEKVFLECVQDMDHENMFWYRQDPGLGLRLIYFSYDVKMKEKGDIPEGYSVSREKKERFSLILESASTNQTSMYLCASSLSQIIYFGEGSWLTVV.

The CDR3 reads CASRRGAMNTEAFF. In nucleotides, the CDR3 is TGTGCCAGCCGGAGAGGAGCGATGAACACTGAAGCTTTCTTT. The chain recombines TRBV6-5 with TRBJ1-1; D call uncertain. V was pared by 8 bases and J by 0 bases, with 13 bases between. CDR3 size: 14 residues. Germline loops: CDR1 MNHEY, CDR2 SVGAGI.

The chain uses TRBV10-3 and TRBJ2-3; 9 nucleotides match TRBD2. Germline CDR1 reads ENHRY; CDR2 reads SYGVKD. Unmatched junction bases numbered 14, after V lost 6 bases and J lost 1 base. This CDR3 is built from 18 residues. The CDR3 reads CAISLSYIAGAGTDTQYF. The CDR3 bases are TGTGCCATCAGCCTGTCTTATATAGCGGGAGCAGGCACAGATACGCAGTATTTT.

The rearrangement uses TRBV7-2 and TRBJ2-7; maybe TRBD1 (6 bases). V shed 5 bases and J shed 3 bases, with 8 bases lying between them. CDR1 is SGHTA, CDR2 FQGNSA, per germline. CDR3 length: 12 residues. The CDR3 DNA reads TGTGCCAGCAGCCAGGACAGCTACGAGCAGTACTTC. Translating it yields CASSQDSYEQYF.

The chain carries TRBV7-2 and TRBJ1-6; D may be TRBD1 (5 bases). The V gene's germline CDR1 is SGHTA and CDR2 FQGNSA. The length of the CDR3 is 14 residues. Trimming shortened V by 6 bases and J by 10 bases, and 16 bases separated the two germline ends. The CDR3 loop is CASRGGNSWSPLHF. The CDR3 nucleotides read TGTGCCAGCAGGGGGGGGAACAGTTGGTCACCCCTCCACTTT.

This clone came up a few times. The rearrangement joins TRBV24-1 to TRBJ2-3; D is possibly TRBD2 (8 bases). CDR3 length: 15 residues. Germline values: CDR1 KGHDR, CDR2 SFDVKD. V lost 5 bases, J lost 3 bases, and 14 bases lay in between. In DNA form, the CDR3 reads TGTGCCACCAGTGCCCGGGAGGGGGCGACAGATACGCAGTATTTT. It encodes CATSAREGATDTQYF.

The J gene is TRBJ2-3, the V gene TRBV29-1, with D tentatively TRBD2 (5 bases). The V gene lost 7 bases and the J gene lost 4 bases, with 12 bases spanning the gap. Per the germline V gene, CDR1 is SQVTM and CDR2 is ANQGSEA. The CDR3 loop spans 12 amino acids. CDR3 DNA: TGCAGCGGAACTAGTCTCCCAGATACGCAGTATTTT. This sequence encodes CSGTSLPDTQYF.